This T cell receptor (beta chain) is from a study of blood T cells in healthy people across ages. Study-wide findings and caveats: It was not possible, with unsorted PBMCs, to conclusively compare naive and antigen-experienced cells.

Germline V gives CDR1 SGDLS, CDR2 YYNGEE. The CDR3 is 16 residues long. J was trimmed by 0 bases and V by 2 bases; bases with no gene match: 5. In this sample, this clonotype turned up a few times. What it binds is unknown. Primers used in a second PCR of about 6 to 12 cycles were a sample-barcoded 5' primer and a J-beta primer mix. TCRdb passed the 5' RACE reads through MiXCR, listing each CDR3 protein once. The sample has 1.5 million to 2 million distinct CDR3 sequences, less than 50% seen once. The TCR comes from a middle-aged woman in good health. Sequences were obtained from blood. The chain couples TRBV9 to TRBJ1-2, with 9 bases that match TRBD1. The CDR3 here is CASSVAGQGTNYGYTF. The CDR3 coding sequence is TGTGCCAGCAGCGTCGCGGGACAGGGAACTAACTATGGCTACACCTTC.